The next 29 T cell receptor beta chains were all read from a single sample in a study of CD8+CD57+ T cells in acquired aplastic anemia. Sequencing was done on patients that had shown CD8+CD57+ cell expansion by flow cytometry. Genomic DNA was employed as the template in profiling TCR beta VDJ and CDR3. Via MiXCR, TCRdb re-called the reads, giving one row per CDR3 protein. This table has under 350,000 distinct CDR3 sequences, 45% to 65% appearing once. The sample taken for sequencing was sorted CD4+, CD8+, or CD8+CD57+ T cells (not recorded which) from PBMCs. The receptors were sampled from a human donor with aplastic anemia.

The chain recombines TRBV24-1 with TRBJ1-2; the match to TRBD1 covers 8 bases. Germline V gives CDR1 KGHDR, CDR2 SFDVKD. The CDR3 is 15 amino acids. The J segment lost 8 bases and the V segment lost 4 bases, leaving 11 bases of the junction unmatched. The CDR3 DNA reads as TGTGCCACCAGTGACACTTACCAGGGGGCGCAAGGCTACACCTTC. It translates to CATSDTYQGAQGYTF.

The table lists this clonotype with a count of one. This chain uses TRBV7-9 with TRBJ2-7; D not resolved. The CDR3 is 12 amino acids. Trimming cost V 6 bases and J 2 bases, with 8 bases left between them. CDR1 and CDR2 (germline): SEHNR, FQNEAQ (reference sequence). The CDR3 sequence: CASSYDPYEQYF. CDR3 sequence (DNA): TGTGCCAGCAGTTATGACCCCTACGAGCAGTACTTC.

This clonotype was counted ten times or more. The CDR3 DNA is TGTGCCAGCAGCCTATTGACAGGTTGGAACTCTGGAAACACCATATATTTT. It codes for CASSLLTGWNSGNTIYF. The chain carries TRBV6-1 and TRBJ1-3; maybe TRBD1 (6 bases). The CDR3 runs 17 residues. Trimming cost V 6 bases and J 0 bases, with 18 bases left between them. Germline CDR1 MNHNS, CDR2 SASEGT.

The chain carries TRBV5-1 and TRBJ2-7, with D possibly being TRBD2 (6 bases). The CDR3 loop spans 14 amino acids. CDR1 is SGHRS, CDR2 YFSETQ, per germline. V shed 4 bases and J shed 5 bases, with 16 bases lying between them. CDR3 coding DNA: TGCGCCAGCAGCAAACAGTGGAGGGAGGACGAGCAGTACTTC. It codes for CASSKQWREDEQYF.

The chain employs TRBV9 and TRBJ2-7; D is uncertain. This CDR3 comprises 12 residues. V was clipped by 3 bases and J by 5 bases, with 9 bases between them. Germline V gene sequence: CDR1 SGDLS, CDR2 YYNGEE. The CDR3 DNA is TGTGCCAGCAGCGGACTCGGGCACGAGCAGTACTTC. Translation: CASSGLGHEQYF.

The chain links TRBV2 to TRBJ2-7, with a weak D call TRBD2 (6 bases). V was trimmed by 10 bases and J by 3 bases, leaving 25 bases between them. The CDR3 consists of 16 residues. Germline CDR1 SNHLY, CDR2 FYNNEI. Here the CDR3 reads CAIIGAGTGGIYEQYF. CDR3 bases: TGTGCCATAATCGGAGCCGGGACTGGGGGGATCTACGAGCAGTACTTC.

The chain has TRBV4-1 and TRBJ1-6; no clear D. This CDR3 region has 14 residues. The germline CDR1 and CDR2 sequences are MGHRA and YSYEKL. Trimming cost V 0 bases and J 6 bases, with 6 bases left between them. The CDR3 spells CASSQDFSNSPLHF. The CDR3 DNA follows: TGCGCCAGCAGCCAAGACTTCAGTAATTCACCCCTCCACTTT.

This clonotype was counted only a few times. The genes are TRBV24-1 and TRBJ1-5, with a possible D match to TRBD1 (5 bases). CDR1 KGHDR and CDR2 SFDVKD come from the germline V gene. The CDR3 has 15 residues. Trimming cost V 3 bases and J 3 bases, with 11 bases left between them. The CDR3 DNA reads as TGTGCCACCAGTGATGGGGCCGAGTTCAATCAGCCCCAGCATTTT. Translation gives CATSDGAEFNQPQHF.

This clonotype was detected only a few times. The V gene is TRBV7-8, the J gene TRBJ2-7, with 9 bases identical to TRBD1. Per the germline V gene, CDR1 is SGHVS and CDR2 is FQNEAQ. The V segment lost 4 bases and the J segment 5 bases; nucleotides outside the gene matches: 6. The CDR3 contains 14 residues. Here the CDR3 reads CASSSRTGADEQYF. CDR3 sequence (DNA): TGTGCCAGCAGCTCCCGGACAGGGGCGGACGAGCAGTACTTC. The full variable domain, in which reference TRBV7-8 and TRBJ2-7 provide the parts outside the CDR3, is GAGVSQSPRYKVAKRGQDVALRCDPISGHVSLFWYQQALGQGPEFLTYFQNEAQLDKSGLPSDRFFAERPEGSVSTLKIQRTQQEDSAVYLCASSSRTGADEQYFGPGTRLTVT.

This clonotype was recorded many times. The chain uses TRBV4-2 and TRBJ1-3, with TRBD1 matching over 8 bases. The CDR3 totals 15 residues. The germline V gene encodes CDR1 LGHNA and CDR2 YNFKEQ. The V segment lost 2 bases and the J segment 0 bases; nucleotides outside the gene matches: 0. The CDR3 loop reads CASSQTGGSGNTIYF. The CDR3 DNA is TGTGCCAGCAGCCAAACAGGGGGCTCTGGAAACACCATATATTTT.

This clonotype was found many times. This rearrangement joins TRBV6-1 to TRBJ1-5; 8 nucleotides align to TRBD1. The CDR3 spans 16 residues. V trimming: 2 bases; J trimming: 4 bases; junction bases outside the gene matches: 7. Per germline, CDR1 MNHNS and CDR2 SASEGT. The CDR3 spells CASSELGQGWNQPQHF. The CDR3 DNA sequence: TGTGCCAGCAGTGAACTCGGACAGGGTTGGAATCAGCCCCAGCATTTT.

This CDR3 reads CATSRDRLGYTF. CDR3 nucleotides: TGTGCCACCAGCAGAGATCGGCTTGGCTACACCTTC. V usage is TRBV15 and J usage is TRBJ1-2; D is ambiguous. Germline V lookup: CDR1 LNHNV, CDR2 YYDKDF (reference sequence). There are 12 residues in the CDR3. V lost 0 bases to trimming and J lost 7 bases, with 6 bases between them.

In its sample, this clonotype was seen many times. This chain links TRBV6-5 with TRBJ1-6; D is ambiguous. The CDR3 loop spans 14 amino acids. V was cut by 1 base and J by 7 bases, with 8 bases left in between. Germline loops: CDR1 MNHEY, CDR2 SVGAGI. The CDR3 is CASSYWTGNSPLHF. CDR3 in DNA: TGTGCCAGCAGTTACTGGACGGGAAATTCACCCCTCCACTTT.

The chain recombines TRBV20-1 with TRBJ2-3; 10 bases agree with TRBD1. The CDR3 is 15 residues long. V shed 6 bases and J 2 bases; nucleotides not matched to a gene: 8. The V gene's germline CDR1 is DFQATT and CDR2 SNEGSKA (reference sequence). In nucleotides, the CDR3 is TGCAGTGCCCCCCAGACAGGGGGCTTCACAGATACGCAGTATTTT. Protein sequence: CSAPQTGGFTDTQYF.

About this clonotype itself: The germline gene is not matched at one end of the junction; a read error may be the cause. The chain links TRBV7-7 to TRBJ2-7, with D possibly being TRBD1 (6 bases). CDR1 and CDR2 (germline): SSHAT, FNYEAQ (reference sequence). CDR3 length equals 15 residues. CDR3 region: CASSRGTSSSYEQYF. DNA of the CDR3: TGTGCTAGCAGCAGAGGGACATCGAGCTCCTACGAGCAGTACTTC.

This clonotype was counted only a few times. The chain carries TRBV4-3 and TRBJ1-6; a possible D gene is TRBD1 (5 bases). V lost 1 base and J lost 5, with 12 bases in between. CDR1 is LGHNA and CDR2 is YSLEER in the germline V gene. The CDR3 is 16 residues long. CDR3 sequence reads: CASSQVRGYNNSPLHF. The CDR3, as DNA: TGCGCCAGCAGCCAAGTACGGGGCTACAATAATTCACCCCTCCACTTT.

CDR3 nucleotide sequence: TGTGCCAGCAGTTACGGAGGGCCGACCTACGAGCAGTACTTC. It specifies CASSYGGPTYEQYF. The chain uses TRBV6-2 or TRBV6-3 and TRBJ2-7, with D perhaps TRBD2 (6 bases). CDR3 length equals 14 residues. The germline V and J ends were trimmed by 2 bases and 2 bases, with 10 bases remaining between them. Per germline, CDR1 MNHEY and CDR2 SVGEGT.

This clonotype was counted many times. The V and J genes are TRBV6-4 and TRBJ2-5, with unresolved D. This CDR3 has 14 amino acids. Trimming took off 0 bases at V and 3 bases at J, with 8 bases between the two ends. Germline V gene sequence: CDR1 MRHNA, CDR2 SNTAGT. CDR3 amino acids: CASSDSNTEETQYF. CDR3 DNA: TGTGCCAGCAGTGACTCGAACACGGAAGAGACCCAGTACTTC.

This clonotype was counted between two and nine times. A read error may explain this, as a much larger clone is one base away. The chain uses TRBV6-1 and TRBJ2-1; TRBD1 is a possible D gene (6 bases). CDR1 MNHNS and CDR2 SASEGT come from the germline V gene. The CDR3 loop spans 16 amino acids. Here the CDR3 reads CASSEREGQPYSEQFF. The CDR3 DNA reads as TGTGCCAGCAGTGAAAGAGAAGGACAGCCCTACAGTGAGCAGTTCTTC.

This clonotype was found a few times. V gene TRBV5-5 combines with J gene TRBJ2-3; the D gene is possibly TRBD1 (6 bases). Germline CDR1 is SGHKS and CDR2 is YYEKEE (reference sequence). V was shortened by 4 bases and J by 8 bases, with 11 bases between the two germline ends. The CDR3 contains 12 residues. For the CDR3, the DNA is TGTGCCAGCAGCCCTGGGACATCTACGCAGTATTTT. Protein sequence: CASSPGTSTQYF.

This clonotype has more than one count but fewer than ten. The rearrangement links TRBV7-2 to TRBJ2-7; D ambiguous. The CDR3 has 13 residues. In germline, CDR1 is SGHTA, CDR2 FQGNSA. V lost 6 bases, J lost 2 bases, and 11 bases lay in between. The CDR3 sequence: CASRPTLPYEQYF. CDR3 nucleotide sequence: TGTGCCAGCAGGCCGACGCTGCCCTACGAGCAGTACTTC.

The gene calls are TRBV2 and TRBJ2-7, with D perhaps given as TRBD1 or TRBD2 (6 bases each). This CDR3 is 14 amino acids long. V was cut by 5 bases and J by 5 bases, with 16 bases left in between. Per germline, CDR1 SNHLY and CDR2 FYNNEI. CDR3 sequence reads: CASSQGTQGNEQYF. The DNA of the CDR3 is TGTGCCAGCAGTCAAGGGACTCAGGGGAACGAGCAGTACTTC.

This rearrangement joins TRBV20-1 to TRBJ1-6; D is unresolved. The CDR3 loop spans 15 amino acids. The germline gives CDR1 DFQATT, CDR2 SNEGSKA (reference sequence). Trimming cost V 1 base and J 9 bases, with 16 bases left between them. Here the CDR3 reads CSARVGVAGSSPLHF. As DNA, the CDR3 is TGCAGTGCTAGAGTTGGGGTGGCGGGTAGTTCACCCCTCCACTTT.

The CDR3 region has the DNA TGTGCCAGCAGTTCATCAGGGGGCTTTGGCTACACCTTC. Protein sequence: CASSSSGGFGYTF. The chain links TRBV12-3 or TRBV12-4 to TRBJ1-2, with 8 bases fitting TRBD1. The trim removed 4 bases at V and 7 bases at J, leaving 5 bases unmatched. The CDR3 is 13 residues long.

V gene TRBV7-9 combines with J gene TRBJ2-7; TRBD1 might be the D (6 bases). Germline V gene lookup returns CDR1 SEHNR and CDR2 FQNEAQ (reference sequence). The CDR3 contains 15 residues. Trimming left V 6 bases short and J 0 bases short, with 15 bases between. In DNA form, the CDR3 reads TGTGCCAGCAGTGACTACAGGGCAGTCTCCTACGAGCAGTACTTC. Amino acid sequence: CASSDYRAVSYEQYF.

The chain employs TRBV6-2 or TRBV6-3 and TRBJ2-1; the D gene is possibly TRBD1 (5 bases). Germline loops: CDR1 MNHEY, CDR2 SVGEGT. The CDR3 runs to 15 residues. V was clipped by 0 bases and J by 2 bases, with 8 bases between them. CDR3 bases: TGTGCCAGCAGTTACTCAGGGGAAGCCTACAATGAGCAGTTCTTC. Translated: CASSYSGEAYNEQFF.

There are a few counts of this clonotype. CDR3 protein: CATSRGSNQPQHF. The CDR3 DNA is TGTGCCACCTCCAGGGGGAGCAATCAGCCCCAGCATTTT. This chain links TRBV24-1 with TRBJ1-5; TRBD1 aligns across 7 bases. J was trimmed by 1 base and V by 9 bases; bases with no gene match: 2. Germline V gene sequence: CDR1 KGHDR, CDR2 SFDVKD. The CDR3 loop spans 13 amino acids.

The chain employs TRBV29-1 and TRBJ1-2; possibly TRBD1 for D (5 bases). Germline V gene data show CDR1 as SQVTM and CDR2 as ANQGSEA. Trimming removed 4 bases at V and 4 bases at J, with 13 bases between. This CDR3 has 13 residues. CDR3 nucleotides: TGCAGCGTTGGGACGGAGGGACCCTATGGCTACACCTTC. Protein: CSVGTEGPYGYTF.

J is TRBJ2-7 and V is TRBV24-1, with TRBD1 identical over 9 bases. The CDR3 is 13 amino acids. The germline gives CDR1 KGHDR, CDR2 SFDVKD. Trimming at V came to 4 bases and at J to 4 bases, leaving 1 base not matched to a gene. The CDR3 region has the DNA TGTGCCACCAGTGAAGGGACAGGGTACGAGCAGTACTTC. Amino acids: CATSEGTGYEQYF.